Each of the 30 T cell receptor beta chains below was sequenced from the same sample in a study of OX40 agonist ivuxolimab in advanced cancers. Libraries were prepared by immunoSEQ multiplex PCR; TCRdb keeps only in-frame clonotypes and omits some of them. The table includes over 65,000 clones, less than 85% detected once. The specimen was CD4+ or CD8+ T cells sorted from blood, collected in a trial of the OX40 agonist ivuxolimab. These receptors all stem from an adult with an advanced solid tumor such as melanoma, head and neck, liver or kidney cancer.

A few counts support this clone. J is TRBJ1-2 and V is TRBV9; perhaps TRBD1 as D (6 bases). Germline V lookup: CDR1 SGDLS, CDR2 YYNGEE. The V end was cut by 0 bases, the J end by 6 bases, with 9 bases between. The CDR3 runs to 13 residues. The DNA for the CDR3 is TGTGCCAGCAGCGTAGGGAACAGGGATGGCTACACCTTC. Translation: CASSVGNRDGYTF.

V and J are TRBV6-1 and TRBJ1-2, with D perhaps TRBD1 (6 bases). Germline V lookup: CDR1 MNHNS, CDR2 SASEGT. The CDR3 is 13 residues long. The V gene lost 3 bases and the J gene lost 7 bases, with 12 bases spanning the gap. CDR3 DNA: TGTGCCAGCAGTGAGGGGGGGCGGAGTGGCTACACCTTC. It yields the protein CASSEGGRSGYTF.

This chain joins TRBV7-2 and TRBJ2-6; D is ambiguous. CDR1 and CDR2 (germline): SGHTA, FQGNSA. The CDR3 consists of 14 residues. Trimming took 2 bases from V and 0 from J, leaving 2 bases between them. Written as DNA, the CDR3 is TGTGCCAGCAGCTTAAGCTCTGGGGCCAACGTCCTGACTTTC. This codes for CASSLSSGANVLTF.

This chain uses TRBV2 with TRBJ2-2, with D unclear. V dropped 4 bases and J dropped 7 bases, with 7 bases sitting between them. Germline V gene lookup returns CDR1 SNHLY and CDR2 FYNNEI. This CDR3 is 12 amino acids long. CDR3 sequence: CASSGSGGELFF. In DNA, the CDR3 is TGTGCCAGCAGTGGGTCGGGCGGGGAGCTGTTTTTT.

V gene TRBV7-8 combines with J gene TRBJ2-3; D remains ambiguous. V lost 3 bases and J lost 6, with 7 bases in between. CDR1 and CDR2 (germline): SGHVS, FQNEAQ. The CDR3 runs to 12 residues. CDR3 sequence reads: CASSFKGDTQYF. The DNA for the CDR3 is TGTGCCAGCAGCTTCAAAGGGGATACGCAGTATTTT.

The CDR3 DNA reads as TGTGCCAGCAGCCCAGCGGTCCACAATGAGCAGTTCTTC. Amino acid sequence: CASSPAVHNEQFF. V and J are TRBV7-3 and TRBJ2-1, with TRBD2 as a possible D gene (5 bases). Germline-derived CDR1 and CDR2 are SGHTA and FQGTGA. CDR3 length: 13 amino acids. V shed 5 bases and J shed 5 bases, with 10 bases lying between them.

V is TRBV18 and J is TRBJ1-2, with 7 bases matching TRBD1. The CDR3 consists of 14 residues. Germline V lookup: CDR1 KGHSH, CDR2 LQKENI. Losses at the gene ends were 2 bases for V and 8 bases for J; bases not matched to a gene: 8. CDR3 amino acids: CASSPEQGIGGYTF. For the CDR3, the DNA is TGTGCCAGCTCACCAGAACAGGGGATCGGAGGCTACACCTTC.

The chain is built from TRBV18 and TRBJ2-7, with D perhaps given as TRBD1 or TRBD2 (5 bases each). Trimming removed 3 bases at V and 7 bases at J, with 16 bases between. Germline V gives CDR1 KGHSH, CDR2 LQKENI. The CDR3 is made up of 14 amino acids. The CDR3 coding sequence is TGTGCCAGCTCACCCGGGACGGGCCCTCGGGAGCAGTACTTC. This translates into CASSPGTGPREQYF.

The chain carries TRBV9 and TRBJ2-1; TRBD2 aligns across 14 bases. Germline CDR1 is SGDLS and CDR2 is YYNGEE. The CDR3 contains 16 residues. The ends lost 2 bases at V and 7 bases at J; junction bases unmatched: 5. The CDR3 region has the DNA TGTGCCAGCAGCGTCGGGACTAGCGGGAGTCTGAATGAGCAGTTCTTC. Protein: CASSVGTSGSLNEQFF.

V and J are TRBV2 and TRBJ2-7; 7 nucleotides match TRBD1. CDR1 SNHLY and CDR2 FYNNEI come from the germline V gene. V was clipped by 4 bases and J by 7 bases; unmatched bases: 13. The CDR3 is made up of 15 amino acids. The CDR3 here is CASSARQGPLGEQYF. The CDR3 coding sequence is TGTGCCAGCAGTGCCCGACAGGGTCCCCTTGGGGAGCAGTACTTC.

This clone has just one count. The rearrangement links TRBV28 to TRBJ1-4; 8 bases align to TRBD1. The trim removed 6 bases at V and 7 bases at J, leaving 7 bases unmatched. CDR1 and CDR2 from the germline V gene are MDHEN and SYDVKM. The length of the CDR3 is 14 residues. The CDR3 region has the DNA TGTGCCAGCAGACCTCAGGGGGCTCGTGAAAAACTGTTTTTT. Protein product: CASRPQGAREKLFF.

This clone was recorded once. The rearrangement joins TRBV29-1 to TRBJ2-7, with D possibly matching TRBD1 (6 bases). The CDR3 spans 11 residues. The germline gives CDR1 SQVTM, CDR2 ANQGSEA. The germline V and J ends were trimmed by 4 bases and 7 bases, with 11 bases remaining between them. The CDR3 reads CSVGQALEQYF. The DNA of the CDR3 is TGCAGCGTTGGACAGGCCCTTGAGCAGTACTTC.

The CDR3, as DNA: TGTGCCAGCAGCCCCTGGACTACTACCTCCCAAGAGACCCAGTACTTC. It specifies CASSPWTTTSQETQYF. The chain combines TRBV13 with TRBJ2-5; D might be TRBD2 (6 bases). The V gene's germline CDR1 is PRHDT and CDR2 FYEKMQ (reference sequence). V was cut by 5 bases and J by 1 base, with 17 bases left in between. The CDR3 spans 16 residues.

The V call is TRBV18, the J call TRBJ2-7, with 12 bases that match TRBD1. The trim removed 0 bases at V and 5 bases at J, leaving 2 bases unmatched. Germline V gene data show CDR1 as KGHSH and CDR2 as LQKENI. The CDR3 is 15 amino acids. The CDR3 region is CASSPPGQGAHEQYF. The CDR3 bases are TGTGCCAGCTCACCACCGGGACAGGGGGCGCACGAGCAGTACTTC.

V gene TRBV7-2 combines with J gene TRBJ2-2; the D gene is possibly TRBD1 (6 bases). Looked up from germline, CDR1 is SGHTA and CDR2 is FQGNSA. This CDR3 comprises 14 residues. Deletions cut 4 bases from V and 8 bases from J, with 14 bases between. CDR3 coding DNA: TGTGCCAGCAGCTCCGACAGGATGGGTGGGGAGCTGTTTTTT. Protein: CASSSDRMGGELFF.

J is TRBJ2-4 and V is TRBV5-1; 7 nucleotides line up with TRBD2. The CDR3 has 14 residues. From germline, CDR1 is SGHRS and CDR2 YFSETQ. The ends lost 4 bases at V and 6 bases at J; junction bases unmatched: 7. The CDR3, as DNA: TGCGCCAGCAGCCTGGGACTAAGTCCAAACATTCAGTACTTC. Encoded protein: CASSLGLSPNIQYF. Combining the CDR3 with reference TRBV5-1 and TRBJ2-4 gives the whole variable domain KAGVTQTPRYLIKTRGQQVTLSCSPISGHRSVSWYQQTPGQGLQFLFEYFSETQRNKGNFPGRFSGRQFSNSRSEMNVSTLELGDSALYLCASSLGLSPNIQYFGAGTRLSVL.

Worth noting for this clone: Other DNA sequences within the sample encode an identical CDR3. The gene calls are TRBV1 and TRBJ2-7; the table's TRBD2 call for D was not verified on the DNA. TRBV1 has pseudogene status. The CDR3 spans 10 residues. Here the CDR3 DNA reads TGCACCACACTAGCCCACGAGCAGTACTTT. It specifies CTTLAHEQYF.

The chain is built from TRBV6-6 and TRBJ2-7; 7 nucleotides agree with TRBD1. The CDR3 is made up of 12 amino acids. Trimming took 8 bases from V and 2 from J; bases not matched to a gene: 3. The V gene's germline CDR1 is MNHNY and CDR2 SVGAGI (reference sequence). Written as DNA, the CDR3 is TGTGCCAGCTCTGGGACAGCCTACGAGCAGTACTTC. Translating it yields CASSGTAYEQYF.

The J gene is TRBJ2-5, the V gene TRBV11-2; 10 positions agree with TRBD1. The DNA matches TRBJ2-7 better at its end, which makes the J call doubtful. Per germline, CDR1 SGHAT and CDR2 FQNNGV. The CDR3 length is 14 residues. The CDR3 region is CASSWTGGPYEQYF. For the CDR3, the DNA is TGTGCCAGCAGCTGGACAGGGGGTCCCTACGAGCAGTACTTC.

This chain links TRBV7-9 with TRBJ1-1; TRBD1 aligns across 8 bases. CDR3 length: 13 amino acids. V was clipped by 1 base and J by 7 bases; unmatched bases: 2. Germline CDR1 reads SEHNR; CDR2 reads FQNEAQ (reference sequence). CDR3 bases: TGTGCCAGCAGCTTAGGGGGGACAGGTGAAGCTTTCTTT. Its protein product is CASSLGGTGEAFF.

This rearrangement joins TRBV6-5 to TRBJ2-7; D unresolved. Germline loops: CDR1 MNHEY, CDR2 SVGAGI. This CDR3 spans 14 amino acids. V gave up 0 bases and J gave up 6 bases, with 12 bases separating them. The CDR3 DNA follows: TGTGCCAGCAGTTACTCTGGGCGTACGGGCGAGCAGTACTTC. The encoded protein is CASSYSGRTGEQYF.

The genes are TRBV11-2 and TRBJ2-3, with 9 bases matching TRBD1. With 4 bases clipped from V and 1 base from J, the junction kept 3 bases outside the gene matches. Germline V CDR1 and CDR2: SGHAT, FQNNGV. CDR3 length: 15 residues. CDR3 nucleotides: TGTGCCAGCAGCTCCTGGACAGGGGGCACAGATACGCAGTATTTT. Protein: CASSSWTGGTDTQYF.

In DNA form, the CDR3 reads TGTGCCAGCACCGACTCCTCCTCTGGAAACACCATATATTTT. Translating gives CASTDSSSGNTIYF. The chain recombines TRBV6-5 with TRBJ1-3; D is uncertain. Germline V CDR1 and CDR2: MNHEY, SVGAGI. V lost 7 bases and J lost 0, with 10 bases in between. This CDR3 comprises 14 residues.

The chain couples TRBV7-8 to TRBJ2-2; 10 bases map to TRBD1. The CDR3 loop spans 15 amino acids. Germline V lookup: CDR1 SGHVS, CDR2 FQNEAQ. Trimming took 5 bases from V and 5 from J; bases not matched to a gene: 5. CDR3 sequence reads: CASSRDRGLTGELFF. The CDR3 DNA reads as TGTGCCAGCAGCCGGGACAGGGGATTGACCGGGGAGCTGTTTTTT.

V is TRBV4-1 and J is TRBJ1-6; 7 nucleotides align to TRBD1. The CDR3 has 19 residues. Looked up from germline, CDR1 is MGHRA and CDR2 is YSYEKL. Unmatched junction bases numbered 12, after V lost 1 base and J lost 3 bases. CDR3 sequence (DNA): TGCGCCAGCAGCCAAGCGACCGACAGGGATTGGGTCTATAATTCACCCCTCCACTTT. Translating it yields CASSQATDRDWVYNSPLHF.

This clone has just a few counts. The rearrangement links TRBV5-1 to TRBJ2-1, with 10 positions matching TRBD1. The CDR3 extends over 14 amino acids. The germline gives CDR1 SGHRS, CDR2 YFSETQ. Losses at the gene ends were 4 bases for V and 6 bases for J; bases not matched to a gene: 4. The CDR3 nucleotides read TGCGCCAGCAGCCTGAGGACAGGGGGCAATGAGCAGTTCTTC. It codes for CASSLRTGGNEQFF. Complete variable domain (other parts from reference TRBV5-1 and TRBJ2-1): KAGVTQTPRYLIKTRGQQVTLSCSPISGHRSVSWYQQTPGQGLQFLFEYFSETQRNKGNFPGRFSGRQFSNSRSEMNVSTLELGDSALYLCASSLRTGGNEQFFGPGTRLTVL.

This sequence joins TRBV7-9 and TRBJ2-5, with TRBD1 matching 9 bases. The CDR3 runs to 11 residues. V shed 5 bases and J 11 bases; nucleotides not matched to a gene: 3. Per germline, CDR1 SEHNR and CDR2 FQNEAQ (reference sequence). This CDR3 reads CASSRTGEQYF. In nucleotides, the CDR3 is TGTGCCAGCAGCCGGACAGGGGAGCAGTACTTC.

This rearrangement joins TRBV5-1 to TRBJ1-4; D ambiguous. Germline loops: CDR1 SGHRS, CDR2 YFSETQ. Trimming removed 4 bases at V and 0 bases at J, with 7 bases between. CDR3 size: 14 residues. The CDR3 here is CASSQEATNEKLFF. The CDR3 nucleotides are TGCGCCAGCAGCCAGGAGGCAACTAATGAAAAACTGTTTTTT.

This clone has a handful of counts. The CDR3 spells CATSRVGRTSAYEQYF. Here the CDR3 DNA reads TGTGCCACCAGCAGAGTGGGGCGGACGTCAGCCTACGAGCAGTACTTC. J is TRBJ2-7 and V is TRBV15; possible D gene TRBD1, 5 bases. Germline V gives CDR1 LNHNV, CDR2 YYDKDF (reference sequence). The V and J ends lost 1 base and 2 bases respectively, with 15 bases between them. The CDR3 length is 16 residues.

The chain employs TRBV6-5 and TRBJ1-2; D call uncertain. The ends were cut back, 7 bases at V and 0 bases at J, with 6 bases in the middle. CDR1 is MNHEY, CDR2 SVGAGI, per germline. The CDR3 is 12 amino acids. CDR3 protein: CASTTANYGYTF. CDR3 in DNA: TGTGCCAGCACGACGGCTAACTATGGCTACACCTTC.